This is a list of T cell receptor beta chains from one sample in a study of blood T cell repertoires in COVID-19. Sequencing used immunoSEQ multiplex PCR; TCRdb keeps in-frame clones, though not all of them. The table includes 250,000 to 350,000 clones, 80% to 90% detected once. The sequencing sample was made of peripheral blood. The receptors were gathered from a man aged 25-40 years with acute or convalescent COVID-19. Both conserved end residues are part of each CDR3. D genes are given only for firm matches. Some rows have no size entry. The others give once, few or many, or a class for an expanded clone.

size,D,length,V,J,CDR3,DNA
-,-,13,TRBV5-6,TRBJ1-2,CASTHGTPYGYTF,TGTGCCAGCACCCACGGGACACCCTATGGCTACACCTTC
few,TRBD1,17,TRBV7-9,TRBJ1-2,CASSSADRSLTNYGYTF,TGTGCCAGCAGCTCAGCGGACAGGAGCCTTACTAACTATGGCTACACCTTC
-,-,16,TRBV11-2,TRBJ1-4,CASSLRSGINEGKLFF,TGTGCCAGCAGCTTGAGGTCAGGGATTAATGAAGGAAAACTGTTTTTT
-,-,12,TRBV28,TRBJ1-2,CASSPRDYGYTF,TGTGCCAGCAGTCCTCGGGACTATGGCTACACCTTC
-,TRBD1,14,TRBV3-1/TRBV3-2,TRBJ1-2,CASRRETGRHGYTF,TGTGCCAGCAGAAGAGAGACAGGGAGGCATGGCTACACCTTC
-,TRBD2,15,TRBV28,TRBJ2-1,CASIGGGRAASEQFF,TGTGCCAGCATAGGGGGCGGGAGGGCCGCCAGTGAGCAGTTCTTC
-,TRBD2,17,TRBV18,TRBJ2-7,CASSPPGGRLSSYEQYF,TGTGCCAGCTCACCACCGGGGGGGAGGTTAAGCTCCTACGAGCAGTACTTC
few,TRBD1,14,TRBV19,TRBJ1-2,CASRGTGANYGYTF,TGTGCCAGTAGGGGGACAGGGGCCAACTATGGCTACACCTTC
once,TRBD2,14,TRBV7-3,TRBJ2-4,CASSLLAGGNIQYF,TGTGCCAGCAGCTTACTAGCGGGAGGAAACATTCAGTACTTC
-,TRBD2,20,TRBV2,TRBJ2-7,CASSEALGLAGTRSSYEQYF,TGTGCCAGCAGTGAAGCGCTGGGACTAGCGGGGACTCGGAGCTCCTACGAGCAGTACTTC
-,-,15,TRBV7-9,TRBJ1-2,CASSLGGGRSYGYTF,TGTGCCAGCAGCTTAGGAGGGGGACGGAGCTATGGCTACACCTTC
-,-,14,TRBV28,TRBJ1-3,CASSPAYSGNTIYF,TGTGCCAGCAGTCCAGCGTACTCTGGAAACACCATATATTTT
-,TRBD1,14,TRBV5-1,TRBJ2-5,CASSPRTGQETQYF,TGCGCCAGCAGTCCACGGACAGGACAAGAGACCCAGTACTTC
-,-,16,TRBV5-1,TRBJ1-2,CASRRELRTDGYGYTF,TGCGCCAGCAGGAGAGAACTGAGGACAGACGGCTATGGCTACACCTTC
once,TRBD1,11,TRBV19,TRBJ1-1,CASSRQGGAFF,TGTGCCAGTAGCAGACAGGGAGGAGCTTTCTTT
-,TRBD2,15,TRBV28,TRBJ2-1,CASSFTSGRAGEQFF,TGTGCCAGCAGTTTTACTAGCGGGAGGGCCGGTGAGCAGTTCTTC
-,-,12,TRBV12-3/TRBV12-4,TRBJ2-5,CASSLTSTAQYF,TGTGCCAGCAGTTTAACTAGCACAGCCCAGTACTTC
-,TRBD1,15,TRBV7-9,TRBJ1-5,CASSLGTGGNQPQHF,TGTGCCAGCAGCTTAGGGACAGGGGGTAATCAGCCCCAGCATTTT
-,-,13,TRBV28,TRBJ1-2,CASSLGIRGGYTF,TGTGCCAGCAGTTTGGGCATCAGGGGAGGCTACACCTTC
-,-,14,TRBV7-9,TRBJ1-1,CASSPQGLGTEAFF,TGTGCCAGCAGCCCTCAGGGCCTCGGCACTGAAGCTTTCTTT
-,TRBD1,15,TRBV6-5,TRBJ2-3,CASSLQGIGTDTQYF,TGTGCCAGCAGTTTACAGGGGATTGGGACAGATACGCAGTATTTT
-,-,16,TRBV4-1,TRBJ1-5,CASSQEKGRGNQPQHF,TGCGCCAGCAGCCAAGAAAAGGGAAGAGGGAATCAGCCCCAGCATTTT
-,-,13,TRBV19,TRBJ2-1,CASSILIGDEQFF,TGTGCCAGTAGTATTCTGATTGGAGATGAGCAGTTCTTC
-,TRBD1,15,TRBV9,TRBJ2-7,CASSVGVGQGYEQYF,TGTGCCAGCAGCGTAGGGGTAGGACAGGGCTACGAGCAGTACTTC
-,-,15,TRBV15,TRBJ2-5,CATSRERLGPETQYF,TGTGCCACCAGCAGAGAACGACTAGGGCCAGAGACCCAGTACTTC
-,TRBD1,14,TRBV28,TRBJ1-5,CASSLGQGRQPQHF,TGTGCCAGCAGTTTAGGACAGGGAAGACAGCCCCAGCATTTT
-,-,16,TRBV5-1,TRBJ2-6,CASSLGPTSGANVLTF,TGCGCCAGCAGCTTGGGACCGACATCTGGGGCCAACGTCCTGACTTTC
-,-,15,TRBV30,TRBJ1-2,CAWSVGPPAGNGYTF,TGTGCCTGGAGTGTAGGTCCCCCCGCAGGGAATGGCTACACCTTC
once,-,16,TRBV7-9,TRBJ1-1,CASSPPQGQTGTEAFF,TGTGCCAGCAGCCCACCCCAGGGGCAAACCGGGACTGAAGCTTTCTTT
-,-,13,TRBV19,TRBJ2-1,CASMRQPGDEQFF,TGTGCCAGTATGAGGCAACCGGGGGATGAGCAGTTCTTC